The T cell receptor (beta chain) under discussion was sequenced for a study of blood T cell repertoires in COVID-19. Study as a whole: Samples taken during acute and convalescent COVID-19 were collected in the United States, Italy and Spain.

Trimming pared 0 bases from V and 7 bases from J, leaving 10 bases between. Germline V gene sequence: CDR1 SGHRS, CDR2 YFSETQ. This CDR3 is built from 13 residues. The authors' processing: The authors estimated nucleated cell counts from reference gene primer amplification. Profiling relied on immunoSEQ multiplex PCR, and the TCRdb table lists in-frame clones only, not all of them. V, J and clone size reflect that table, while D and trimming were determined from the DNA. The data contain some 380,000 clones, more than 70% of them seen just once; the ten biggest clones take up 1.3%. Cohort 3 donors counted as recovered after two negative PCRs, clearance, or resolved symptoms.

This chain connects TRBV5-1 to TRBJ1-2; D perhaps matches TRBD1 (5 bases). The source is a young man who had recovered from COVID-19. The sequenced sample was PBMCs or T cells enriched from blood (not recorded which). The CDR3 protein is CASSLGQPLGYTF. As DNA, the CDR3 is TGCGCCAGCAGCTTGGGACAGCCTCTTGGCTACACCTTC.